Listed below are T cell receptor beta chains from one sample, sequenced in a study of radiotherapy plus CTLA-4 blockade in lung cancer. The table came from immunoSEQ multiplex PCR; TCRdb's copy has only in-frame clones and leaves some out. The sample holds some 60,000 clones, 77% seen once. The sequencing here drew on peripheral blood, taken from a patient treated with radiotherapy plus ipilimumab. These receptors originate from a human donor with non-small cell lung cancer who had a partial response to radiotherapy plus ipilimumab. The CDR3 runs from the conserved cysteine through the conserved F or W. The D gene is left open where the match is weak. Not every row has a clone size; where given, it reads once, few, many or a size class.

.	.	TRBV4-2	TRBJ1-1	TGTGCCAGCAGCACCACAATTATGAACACTGAAGCTTTCTTT	CASSTTIMNTEAFF
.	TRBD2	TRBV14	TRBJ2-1	TGTGCCAGCAGCCCGTCGGGAGGACCGTACAATGAGCAGTTCTTC	CASSPSGGPYNEQFF
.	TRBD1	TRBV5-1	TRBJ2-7	TGCGCCAGCAGCTTGGGGGGGACAGGGGCTAGCGAGCAGTACTTC	CASSLGGTGASEQYF
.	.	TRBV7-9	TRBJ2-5	TGTGCCAGCAGCTTATCTCAAACTAGGGAGACCCAGTACTTC	CASSLSQTRETQYF
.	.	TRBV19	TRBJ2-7	TGTGCCCTTCGCAGGGCGGAGCAGTACTTC	CALRRAEQYF
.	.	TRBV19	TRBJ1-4	TGTGCCAGTATGACAGTCACTAATGAAAAACTGTTTTTT	CASMTVTNEKLFF
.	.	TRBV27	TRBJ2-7	TGTGCCAGCAGTTTTGGTGACAGCTCCTACGAGCAGTACTTC	CASSFGDSSYEQYF
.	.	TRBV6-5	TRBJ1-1	TGTGCCAGCAGTTACTCTTGGCGGGGTAACACTGAAGCTTTCTTT	CASSYSWRGNTEAFF
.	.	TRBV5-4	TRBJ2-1	TGTGCCAGCAGTCCCTTCAGCTCCTACAATGAGCAGTTCTTC	CASSPFSSYNEQFF
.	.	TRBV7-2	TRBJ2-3	TGTGCCAGCAGACCCGCAGGAAGCACAGATACGCAGTATTTT	CASRPAGSTDTQYF
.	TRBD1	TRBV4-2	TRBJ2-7	TGTGCCAGCAGCCCCCTCACGGGCAACGGACAGGGGGCACACGAGCAGTACTTC	CASSPLTGNGQGAHEQYF
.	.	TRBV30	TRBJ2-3	TGTGCCTGGAGACGGGGAAGCCCTACGCAGTATTTT	CAWRRGSPTQYF
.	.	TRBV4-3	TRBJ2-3	TGCGCCAGCAGCCAAGAGGGGGCAGGGGCAGATACGCAGTATTTT	CASSQEGAGADTQYF
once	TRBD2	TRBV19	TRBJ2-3	TGTGCCAGTTCCGGGACTAGCGGGGGAATAAGCACAGATACGCAGTATTTT	CASSGTSGGISTDTQYF
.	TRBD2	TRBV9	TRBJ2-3	TGTGCCAGCAGCACCAACCCCCGGCGGGGGATAGAGGGCACAGATACGCAGTATTTT	CASSTNPRRGIEGTDTQYF
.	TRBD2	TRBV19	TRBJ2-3	TGTGCCAGTAGTCGGCCCGAGCGGGGGGTAACAGATACGCAGTATTTT	CASSRPERGVTDTQYF
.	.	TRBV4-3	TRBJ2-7	TGCGCCAGCAGCCAGTCGTGGACAGATAAATACGAGCAGTACTTC	CASSQSWTDKYEQYF
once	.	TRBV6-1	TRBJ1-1	TGTGCCACGGGAGTGGCTGAAGCTTTCTTT	CATGVAEAFF
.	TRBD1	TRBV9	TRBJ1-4	TGTGCCAGCAGCGCCGGACAGGTCCTTAATGAAAAACTGTTTTTT	CASSAGQVLNEKLFF
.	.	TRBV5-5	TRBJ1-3	TGTGCCAGCAGCTTGGGCACAGGCTCTGGAAACACCATATATTTT	CASSLGTGSGNTIYF
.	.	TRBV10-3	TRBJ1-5	TGTGCCACCCTGGCAGGGTTCAATCAGCCCCAGCATTTT	CATLAGFNQPQHF
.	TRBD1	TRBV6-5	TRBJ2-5	TGTGCCAGCAGTTCACAGGGGGCGCGCCAAGAGACCCAGTACTTC	CASSSQGARQETQYF
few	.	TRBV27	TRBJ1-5	TGTGCCAGCAGTTTGGAGGGACGTGTTGCTCAGCCCCAGCATTTT	CASSLEGRVAQPQHF
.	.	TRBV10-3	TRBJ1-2	TGTGCCATCAGTGAGTCAAGACAGAGCTATGGCTACACCTTC	CAISESRQSYGYTF
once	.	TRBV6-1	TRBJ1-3	TGTGCCAGCAGTGAAGGTCAAGGGAGCTCTGGAAACACCATATATTTT	CASSEGQGSSGNTIYF
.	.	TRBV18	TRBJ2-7	TGTGCCAGCTCACCAGAGGCAGCCTCCTACGAGCAGTACTTC	CASSPEAASYEQYF
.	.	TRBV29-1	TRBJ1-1	TGCAGCGTTAGAGATATGAACACTGAAGCTTTCTTT	CSVRDMNTEAFF
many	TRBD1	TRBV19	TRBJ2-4	TGTGCCAGTAGGACTGTGGGACAGGGAATGGCCAAAAACATTCAGTACTTC	CASRTVGQGMAKNIQYF
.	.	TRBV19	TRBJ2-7	TGTGCCAGTAGTAATCCGGGATTGACCTACGAGCAGTACTTC	CASSNPGLTYEQYF
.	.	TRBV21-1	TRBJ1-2	TGTGCCAGCAGCAAAGCTAGCAGGGCACGATACGGCTACACCTTC	CASSKASRARYGYTF
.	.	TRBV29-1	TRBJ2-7	TGCAGCGTTGAAGATCGGAGTGAGGACAACGAGCAGTACTTC	CSVEDRSEDNEQYF
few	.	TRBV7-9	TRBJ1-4	TGTGCCAGCAGCTTCAGGAACCCTAATGAAAAACTGTTTTTT	CASSFRNPNEKLFF
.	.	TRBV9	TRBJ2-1	TGTGCCAGCAGCGGGGTAGGGGGGGGCTACAATGAGCAGTTCTTC	CASSGVGGGYNEQFF
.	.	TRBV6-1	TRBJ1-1	TGTGCCAGCAGTGAAGCTCTCCGAGGGTGGACTGAAGCTTTCTTT	CASSEALRGWTEAFF
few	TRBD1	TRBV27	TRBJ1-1	TGTGCCAGCAGTACCTGGACAGGGGGCTCGTACACTGAAGCTTTCTTT	CASSTWTGGSYTEAFF
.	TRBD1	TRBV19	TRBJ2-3	TGTGCCAGTAGTAAGACAGGGGGGAGCACAGATACGCAGTATTTT	CASSKTGGSTDTQYF
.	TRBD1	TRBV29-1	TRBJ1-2	TGCAGCGTTGAGAAAGGTGCAGGGGGAGTCTATGGCTACACCTTC	CSVEKGAGGVYGYTF
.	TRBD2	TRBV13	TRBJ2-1	TGTGCCAGCAGCCAACTAGCGGGGGGGCAGAGGGAGCAGTTCTTC	CASSQLAGGQREQFF
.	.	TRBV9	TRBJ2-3	TGTGCCAGCAGCGTAGGGGCCGACGGTAGTGGTACGCAGTATTTT	CASSVGADGSGTQYF
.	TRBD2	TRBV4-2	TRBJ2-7	TGTGCCAGCAGCCAAGTAGCGGGGGGCCCCTACGAGCAGTACTTC	CASSQVAGGPYEQYF
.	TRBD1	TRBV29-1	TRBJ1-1	TGCAGCGTACTCCGGACAGGGATGAACACTGAAGCTTTCTTT	CSVLRTGMNTEAFF
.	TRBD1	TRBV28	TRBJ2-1	TGTGCCAGCAGTTCCGGGACAGGCCGCAATGAGCAGTTCTTC	CASSSGTGRNEQFF
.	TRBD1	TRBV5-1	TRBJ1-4	TGCGCCAGCAGCTTGGAGGGGGCTGGCGGAAAACTGTTTTTT	CASSLEGAGGKLFF
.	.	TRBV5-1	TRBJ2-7	TGCGCCAGCAGGGGAGGTATCGGCGAGCAGTACTTC	CASRGGIGEQYF
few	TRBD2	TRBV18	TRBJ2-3	TGTGCCAGCTCACCACGACTAGCGGAGATCGAAGGCACAGATACGCAGTATTTT	CASSPRLAEIEGTDTQYF
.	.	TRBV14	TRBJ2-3	TGTGCCAGCAGCCTAGCCCTGCGGGGAGATGTTGGGGATACGCAGTATTTT	CASSLALRGDVGDTQYF
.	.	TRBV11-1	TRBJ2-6	TGTGCCAGCAGTTACCAGGGCTCTGGGGCCAACGTCCTGACTTTC	CASSYQGSGANVLTF
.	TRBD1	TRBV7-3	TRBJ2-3	TGTGCCAGCAGCTTAGGGGACAGTAGCACAGATACGCAGTATTTT	CASSLGDSSTDTQYF
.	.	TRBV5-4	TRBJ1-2	TGTGCCAGCAGCGCTCCGGGGGGGGCTGATGGCTACACCTTC	CASSAPGGADGYTF
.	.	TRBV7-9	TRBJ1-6	TGTGCCAGCAGCTTAGCCCCGAATTCACCCCTCCACTTT	CASSLAPNSPLHF
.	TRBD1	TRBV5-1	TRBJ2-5	TGCGCCAGCAGCTTGACAGGGGTTGAGCAGTACTTC	CASSLTGVEQYF
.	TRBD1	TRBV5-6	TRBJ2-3	TGTGCCAGCAGCCCAGGGGGACGCACAGATACGCAGTATTTT	CASSPGGRTDTQYF
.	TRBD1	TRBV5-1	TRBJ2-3	TGCGCCAGCAGCCTGACAGGGGTAGTATTTGTAGATACGCAGTATTTT	CASSLTGVVFVDTQYF